The subject of this entry is one T cell receptor (beta chain). Its antigen remains unidentified. TCRdb's copy holds only in-frame clones and misses some; the assay was immunoSEQ multiplex PCR. The table includes about 500,000 clones, over 60% detected once. CDR1 is WSHSY, CDR2 SAAADI, per germline. CDR3 length: 14 residues. The V and J ends lost 3 bases and 6 bases respectively, with 13 bases between them. Adult donors, all healthy and HIV-negative, had no recent acute infections or vaccinations. The data derive from a study of shared clonotypes between healthy human individuals. About the research overall: The study drew on two women and three men aged 18 to 49 as donors. Study-wide points: The low donor count limited represented genetic and exposure-history diversity.

The receptor was isolated from a woman in her thirties or forties in good health. Some clones in this sample may be carry-over from other donors' samples. This chain links TRBV10-2 with TRBJ2-3; no firm D call. Sequences were obtained from PBMCs. The CDR3 DNA sequence: TGCGCCAGCAGTGAATCCCAGTATGGGGATACGCAGTATTTT. This codes for CASSESQYGDTQYF.